This TCR beta chain was sequenced for a study of cytomegalovirus exposure and HLA in healthy donors. The CDR3 length is 16 residues. Trimming took off 0 bases at V and 7 bases at J, with 17 bases between the two ends. Germline CDR1 SGDLS, CDR2 YYNGEE. Findings and caveats of the study: While the bulk of TCR sequences proved rare, some public TCRs turned up in many donors.

Regarding this clone: What it binds is unknown.

This PCR relied on a set of 60 Vbeta primers and 13 Jbeta primers. The table came from immunoSEQ multiplex PCR; TCRdb's copy has only in-frame clones and leaves some out. The sample lists roughly 95,000 clones, about three quarters occurring once. V and J are TRBV9 and TRBJ2-1, with D perhaps TRBD1 (5 bases). The sequenced sample consisted of PBMCs. The origin of this receptor is a man under 40 in good health and CMV-seropositive. The CDR3 protein is CASSVGGRALGNEQFF. In DNA form, the CDR3 reads TGTGCCAGCAGCGTAGGTGGCAGGGCGCTGGGGAATGAGCAGTTCTTC.